This record concerns one T cell receptor (beta chain) sequence. Its target is not known. The sample is drawn from a study of identical twins. TCRdb reanalysed the 5' RACE reads using MiXCR and keeps one entry per CDR3 protein. This sample has 500,000 to 600,000 distinct CDR3 sequences; about 20% occur once, and the top ten carry around 0.9%. Broader study findings: Insertions were fewer in abundant cord blood beta clonotypes, whereas memory repertoires showed none of this pattern.

CDR1 and CDR2 from the germline V gene are DFQATT and SNEGSKA (reference sequence). The trim removed 1 base at V and 6 bases at J, leaving 9 bases unmatched. CDR3 length equals 15 residues. These sequences were also reported in another study, on T cells expressing NK-cell markers.

V usage is TRBV20-1 and J usage is TRBJ2-1; 7 positions agree with TRBD2. The specimen sequenced was CD4+ T cells sorted from blood. The sequence was obtained from a woman in her late teens or twenties in good health. CDR3 nucleotide sequence: TGCAGTGCTAGAGCCCCAAAAGCGGGGTCCAATGAGCAGTTCTTC. Protein sequence: CSARAPKAGSNEQFF.